These 5 T cell receptor beta chains were sequenced from one sample in a study of memory CD4+ T cells and cytomegalovirus serostatus. Clones were sequenced by immunoSEQ multiplex PCR, and TCRdb holds only the in-frame ones, with some missing. This repertoire shows approximately 61,000 clones, around 83% found once; its top ten account for around 0.9%. Single viable CD3+CD4+CD8-CD45RO+ cells were sorted as the memory CD4+ T cells. The sample was memory CD4+ T cells from blood. These receptors were taken from an adult in good health and CMV-seronegative.

J is TRBJ2-7 and V is TRBV2; maybe TRBD2 (6 bases). Germline CDR1 SNHLY, CDR2 FYNNEI. Trimming removed 8 bases from V and 2 bases from J, with 19 bases in between. This CDR3 has 15 residues. The chain's CDR3 is CASRIWERVTYEQYF. As DNA, the CDR3 is TGTGCCAGCCGGATATGGGAGCGGGTTACCTACGAGCAGTACTTC.

The CDR3 loop is CASAPKGLASDEQFF. CDR3 sequence (DNA): TGTGCTAGTGCCCCTAAGGGACTAGCGTCCGATGAGCAGTTCTTC. This rearrangement joins TRBV12-5 to TRBJ2-1; 10 bases align to TRBD2. Trimming at V came to 7 bases and at J to 8 bases, leaving 11 bases not matched to a gene. This CDR3 region has 15 residues. Germline V lookup: CDR1 LGHNT, CDR2 FRNRAP.

The chain is built from TRBV11-2 and TRBJ2-2, with D hard to call. Per germline, CDR1 SGHAT and CDR2 FQNNGV. The CDR3 spans 14 residues. The ends were cut back, 0 bases at V and 6 bases at J, with 8 bases in the middle. The CDR3 nucleotides are TGTGCCAGCAGCTTAGAAGGAAGGGCCGGGGAGCTGTTTTTT. Amino acids: CASSLEGRAGELFF. The complete variable domain, with remaining parts taken from reference TRBV11-2 and TRBJ2-2, reads EAGVAQSPRYKIIEKRQSVAFWCNPISGHATLYWYQQILGQGPKLLIQFQNNGVVDDSQLPKDRFSAERLKGVDSTLKIQPAKLEDSAVYLCASSLEGRAGELFFGEGSRLTVL.

The gene calls are TRBV6-5 and TRBJ2-5; maybe TRBD1 (5 bases). V lost 9 bases to trimming and J lost 4 bases, with 15 bases between them. From germline, CDR1 is MNHEY and CDR2 SVGAGI. The CDR3 has 13 residues. CDR3 residues: CASGDWGGETQYF. CDR3 DNA: TGTGCCAGTGGAGATTGGGGCGGAGAGACCCAGTACTTC.

J is TRBJ2-6 and V is TRBV7-3; tentatively, D is TRBD1 or TRBD2 (6 bases each). Trimming left V 2 bases short and J 0 bases short, with 14 bases between. CDR3 length equals 18 residues. The germline V gene has CDR1 SGHTA and CDR2 FQGTGA. The CDR3 DNA reads as TGTGCCAGCAGCTTACGAGGGGGGCTCTACTCTGGGGCCAACGTCCTGACTTTC. This gives the protein CASSLRGGLYSGANVLTF.